A few counts support the clone carrying this T cell receptor (beta chain). The data were taken from a study of Ad26.COV2.S vaccination and SARS-CoV-2 variants. Overall study: Dosing was one shot or two shots 56 days apart.

Treatment indicated: around 19 received Ad26.COV2.S at low or high dose, single or two shots; several received placebo; per-sample allocation not given. The investigators took samples on day 63 after the first vaccine or placebo injection. Trimming took off 0 bases at V and 5 bases at J, with 14 bases between the two ends. The CDR3 is 15 amino acids. Per the germline V gene, CDR1 is MNHEY and CDR2 is SVGEGT. The data were produced by immunoSEQ multiplex PCR, yet TCRdb's version contains in-frame clones alone and is incomplete. The top ten hold 3.3% of the sample, which has around 370,000 clones, approximately 81% seen once.

Here the sequenced sample was peripheral blood, taken in a trial of Ad26.COV2.S vaccine versus placebo. This sequence was found in a person aged 18-60 years who received the Ad26.COV2.S COVID-19 vaccine or a placebo. This sequence joins TRBV6-2 or TRBV6-3 and TRBJ2-7, with D perhaps TRBD1 or TRBD2 (5 bases each). CDR3 amino acids: CASSYSFRGPNEQYF. The DNA of the CDR3 is TGTGCCAGCAGTTACTCGTTCCGGGGCCCTAACGAGCAGTACTTC.